The rows below give T cell receptor beta chains drawn from one sample of a study of OX40 agonist ivuxolimab in advanced cancers. This table comes from immunoSEQ multiplex PCR, and its TCRdb copy is limited to in-frame clones, with some not included. The repertoire holds fewer than 80,000 clones, with around 81% as singletons. The sequencing here drew on CD4+ or CD8+ T cells sorted from blood, taken in a trial of the OX40 agonist ivuxolimab. Every receptor here comes from an adult with an advanced solid tumor such as melanoma, head and neck, liver or kidney cancer. Both conserved end residues are part of each CDR3. A D gene is named only where the DNA matches it firmly. Expanded clones are given a class, and other clones once, few, many or no size at all.

DNA: TGTGCCAGTCAGACTGGACTAGCGGGCGAGCAGTACTTC
CDR3: CASQTGLAGEQYF
length: 13
size: .
D: TRBD2
J: TRBJ2-7
V: TRBV28

DNA: TGTGCCAGCAGCTTCGATTGGCCAGTGGCGCCCTATGGAGGCTACACCTTC
CDR3: CASSFDWPVAPYGGYTF
length: 17
size: once
D: .
J: TRBJ1-2
V: TRBV7-2

DNA: TGTGCCAGCAGCTTAGGACAGAGTAATGAAAAACTGTTTTTT
CDR3: CASSLGQSNEKLFF
length: 14
size: few
D: .
J: TRBJ1-4
V: TRBV7-2

DNA: TGCAGTGCTAAGGGACAGGGGGTCTTC
CDR3: CSAKGQGVF
length: 9
size: .
D: TRBD1
J: TRBJ2-1
V: TRBV20-1

DNA: TGTGCCAGCAGTTACTCGCGGGACAGCCATTCACCCCTCCACTTT
CDR3: CASSYSRDSHSPLHF
length: 15
size: few
D: TRBD1
J: TRBJ1-6
V: TRBV6-5

DNA: TGCGCCAGCAGCAGAAACCCGAGGACTAGCGCGTCCTACAATGAGCAGTTCTTC
CDR3: CASSRNPRTSASYNEQFF
length: 18
size: once
D: TRBD2
J: TRBJ2-1
V: TRBV5-1

DNA: TGTGCCAGCAGCTGGGGAAGGGGCGCTTTCTTT
CDR3: CASSWGRGAFF
length: 11
size: .
D: .
J: TRBJ1-1
V: TRBV11-2

DNA: TGTGCCAGCAGCGGACAGGGGGCGACTAATGAAAAACTGTTTTTT
CDR3: CASSGQGATNEKLFF
length: 15
size: .
D: TRBD1
J: TRBJ1-4
V: TRBV5-5

DNA: TGTGCCAGCAGCTCCCGGACGGATGAAAAACTGTTTTTT
CDR3: CASSSRTDEKLFF
length: 13
size: once
D: .
J: TRBJ1-4
V: TRBV7-9

DNA: TGTGCCAGCAGCTTGGTCGCAGGGCACACAGATACGCAGTATTTT
CDR3: CASSLVAGHTDTQYF
length: 15
size: once
D: .
J: TRBJ2-3
V: TRBV5-6

DNA: TGTGCCTGGAGTCGCCTACCTGGGCCCCAGCATTTT
CDR3: CAWSRLPGPQHF
length: 12
size: few
D: .
J: TRBJ1-5
V: TRBV30

DNA: TGCGCCAGCAGCAGAGGACAGGGCGGCAATGAGCAGTTCTTC
CDR3: CASSRGQGGNEQFF
length: 14
size: few
D: TRBD1
J: TRBJ2-1
V: TRBV5-1

DNA: TGTGCCAGCAGCACTCGTGGAGGGAGGACCTACGAGCAGTACTTC
CDR3: CASSTRGGRTYEQYF
length: 15
size: .
D: .
J: TRBJ2-7
V: TRBV13

DNA: TGTGCCAGCAGTTATTCTGGGGCTTATGGCTACACCTTC
CDR3: CASSYSGAYGYTF
length: 13
size: large
D: .
J: TRBJ1-2
V: TRBV6-5

DNA: TGTGCCAGCAGTTGGCGGGGCGACACTGAAGCTTTCTTT
CDR3: CASSWRGDTEAFF
length: 13
size: .
D: .
J: TRBJ1-1
V: TRBV27

DNA: TGTGCCAGCAGTTTGTCGGGACGGGGTGAAAAACTGTTTTTT
CDR3: CASSLSGRGEKLFF
length: 14
size: .
D: .
J: TRBJ1-4
V: TRBV28

DNA: TGTGCCAGCAGCTTAGCGTCCAGGGGGGCCTACAATGAGCAGTTCTTC
CDR3: CASSLASRGAYNEQFF
length: 16
size: .
D: .
J: TRBJ2-1
V: TRBV7-2

DNA: TGTGCCAGCAGGTGGGGGCGGAACACTGAAGCTTTCTTT
CDR3: CASRWGRNTEAFF
length: 13
size: .
D: .
J: TRBJ1-1
V: TRBV28

DNA: TGTGCCATCAGTGAGTTTCGCCTAGCGGGAGGGAGCTCAGAGACCCAGTACTTC
CDR3: CAISEFRLAGGSSETQYF
length: 18
size: .
D: TRBD2
J: TRBJ2-5
V: TRBV10-3

DNA: TGTGCCAGCAGTCCAGAGAGACTAGCGGGGGGCGATGAGCAGTTCTTC
CDR3: CASSPERLAGGDEQFF
length: 16
size: .
D: TRBD2
J: TRBJ2-1
V: TRBV28

DNA: TGTGCCAGTAATGAAAATCTTAGCAATCAGCCCCAGCATTTT
CDR3: CASNENLSNQPQHF
length: 14
size: once
D: .
J: TRBJ1-5
V: TRBV19

DNA: TGCGCCAGCAGCCTAGGCCGTGGGAGCACAGATACGCAGTATTTT
CDR3: CASSLGRGSTDTQYF
length: 15
size: .
D: .
J: TRBJ2-3
V: TRBV4-3

DNA: TGTGCCACTTCCCGGACAGGGGCCACCGGGGAGCTGTTTTTT
CDR3: CATSRTGATGELFF
length: 14
size: .
D: TRBD1
J: TRBJ2-2
V: TRBV6-5

DNA: TGTGCCATCAGTGAGCAGGCTAGCAATCAGCCCCAGCATTTT
CDR3: CAISEQASNQPQHF
length: 14
size: few
D: .
J: TRBJ1-5
V: TRBV10-3

DNA: TGCGCCAGCAGCCCCGGAGGGACTAGTGAAACAGATACGCAGTATTTT
CDR3: CASSPGGTSETDTQYF
length: 16
size: .
D: TRBD2
J: TRBJ2-3
V: TRBV4-1

DNA: TGCGCCAGCAGCCCGAACGAGTGGGGCCAATCTGCTCTCGCTGGGGCCAACGTCCTGACTTTC
CDR3: CASSPNEWGQSALAGANVLTF
length: 21
size: .
D: .
J: TRBJ2-6
V: TRBV4-3

DNA: TGTGCCACCCGGACAGGGGCATACAATGAGCAGTTCTTC
CDR3: CATRTGAYNEQFF
length: 13
size: .
D: TRBD1
J: TRBJ2-1
V: TRBV6-1

DNA: TGTGCCAGCAGTCGGCGACTAGAGCAGTACTTC
CDR3: CASSRRLEQYF
length: 11
size: .
D: .
J: TRBJ2-7
V: TRBV28

DNA: TGTGCCAGCAGCCCCGCATTGGCGGGAAACATTCAGTACTTC
CDR3: CASSPALAGNIQYF
length: 14
size: .
D: .
J: TRBJ2-4
V: TRBV7-2

DNA: TGTGCCAGCAGCTTATCGGGGCTGGGCAATCAGCCCCAGCATTTT
CDR3: CASSLSGLGNQPQHF
length: 15
size: few
D: .
J: TRBJ1-5
V: TRBV5-6

DNA: TGTGCCAGCAGCCTCATAGGAATGTACGAGCAGTACTTC
CDR3: CASSLIGMYEQYF
length: 13
size: few
D: .
J: TRBJ2-7
V: TRBV2

DNA: TGTGCCAGCAGCCCAACAGGGGAGGTATTCTACGAGCAGTACTTC
CDR3: CASSPTGEVFYEQYF
length: 15
size: .
D: .
J: TRBJ2-7
V: TRBV28

DNA: TGTGCCAGTAGTATAAGCGGGGCCGAGGGGACCCAGTACTTC
CDR3: CASSISGAEGTQYF
length: 14
size: .
D: TRBD2
J: TRBJ2-5
V: TRBV19

DNA: TGCGCCAGCAGCCAGAGCGGCTCCAACAATGAGCAGTTCTTC
CDR3: CASSQSGSNNEQFF
length: 14
size: .
D: .
J: TRBJ2-1
V: TRBV4-3

DNA: TGTGCCAGCAGTTACTCGAACAGGAACATTCAGTACTTC
CDR3: CASSYSNRNIQYF
length: 13
size: .
D: .
J: TRBJ2-4
V: TRBV6-6

DNA: TGTGCCAGTAGTCCGGGCAGGGGACCTGAAGCTTTCTTT
CDR3: CASSPGRGPEAFF
length: 13
size: once
D: .
J: TRBJ1-1
V: TRBV19

DNA: TGCGCCAGCAGCCAAGAGTGGGCAGGGGCCAAAAACATTCAGTACTTC
CDR3: CASSQEWAGAKNIQYF
length: 16
size: .
D: .
J: TRBJ2-4
V: TRBV4-3

DNA: TGTGCCAGGCAAGGACAGGTCTACAATGAGCAGTTCTTC
CDR3: CARQGQVYNEQFF
length: 13
size: .
D: TRBD1
J: TRBJ2-1
V: TRBV19

DNA: TGTGCCAGCAGCCGCAGGGCTAGCGGGAGATACAATGAGCAGTTCTTC
CDR3: CASSRRASGRYNEQFF
length: 16
size: .
D: TRBD2
J: TRBJ2-1
V: TRBV11-2

DNA: TGTGCCAGCAGCTTGGGGCAGGGGGGGAGTCAGCCCCAGCATTTT
CDR3: CASSLGQGGSQPQHF
length: 15
size: .
D: TRBD1
J: TRBJ1-5
V: TRBV5-5

DNA: TGCGCCAGCAGCCAAGACGGGGTCTCTGGGGCCAACGTCCTGACTTTC
CDR3: CASSQDGVSGANVLTF
length: 16
size: few
D: .
J: TRBJ2-6
V: TRBV4-3

DNA: TGTGCCAGCAGCAGCCTGACAGGCTCTGGCTATGGCTACACCTTC
CDR3: CASSSLTGSGYGYTF
length: 15
size: .
D: .
J: TRBJ1-2
V: TRBV28

DNA: TGTGCCACCAGCAGAGATTCCTATCTACAAGAGACCCAGTACTTC
CDR3: CATSRDSYLQETQYF
length: 15
size: few
D: .
J: TRBJ2-5
V: TRBV15

DNA: TGTGCCAGCAGTTTCCGTCCCGGGGGGGAGACCCAGTACTTC
CDR3: CASSFRPGGETQYF
length: 14
size: .
D: TRBD2
J: TRBJ2-5
V: TRBV5-6

DNA: TGTGCCAGCAGCTTAGATGGGGGTTCAGGGCAAGAGACCCAGTACTTC
CDR3: CASSLDGGSGQETQYF
length: 16
size: few
D: .
J: TRBJ2-5
V: TRBV7-3

DNA: TGTGCCAGTAGTTGGCAGGGGACGAACACCGGGGAGCTGTTTTTT
CDR3: CASSWQGTNTGELFF
length: 15
size: .
D: .
J: TRBJ2-2
V: TRBV19

DNA: TGTGCCAGCAGCTTGCCCCGGGGCCCCCTACGGGAGACCCAGTACTTC
CDR3: CASSLPRGPLRETQYF
length: 16
size: .
D: .
J: TRBJ2-5
V: TRBV5-4

DNA: TGTGCCAGTCGCAGCACCAAGGGGCCTTATGAAAAACTGTTTTTT
CDR3: CASRSTKGPYEKLFF
length: 15
size: .
D: .
J: TRBJ1-4
V: TRBV19

DNA: TGTGCCAGCAGCGTGGGCGGACTAGCGGGGCGCACAGATACGCAGTATTTT
CDR3: CASSVGGLAGRTDTQYF
length: 17
size: .
D: TRBD2
J: TRBJ2-3
V: TRBV9

DNA: TGTGCCAGCAAGTCCGGAGGACAGGAGGGGGGGGGCTACACCTTC
CDR3: CASKSGGQEGGGYTF
length: 15
size: .
D: TRBD1
J: TRBJ1-2
V: TRBV6-5

DNA: TGCGCCAGCAGCTCCCAACTGGCAGGAGGGAACTATGGCTACACCTTC
CDR3: CASSSQLAGGNYGYTF
length: 16
size: few
D: .
J: TRBJ1-2
V: TRBV5-1